Below are 31 T cell receptor beta chains sequenced from a single sample in a study of cytomegalovirus exposure and HLA in healthy donors. Use of 60 Vbeta and 13 Jbeta primers characterized the PCR. Assay used: immunoSEQ multiplex PCR; TCRdb lists only in-frame clones, some missing. This sample has 100,000 to 150,000 clones; roughly 78% occur once, and the top ten carry 3% to 4.5%. Sequencing was performed on PBMCs. These receptors all stem from a man between 25 and 39 years old in good health and CMV-seronegative.

This clone came up a few times. V usage is TRBV27 and J usage is TRBJ2-7; D unresolved. The CDR3 spans 13 residues. Trimming left V 4 bases short and J 2 bases short, with 9 bases between. The germline V gene encodes CDR1 MNHEY and CDR2 SMNVEV (reference sequence). In DNA form, the CDR3 reads TGTGCCAGCAGTTCCACACCGACCTACGAGCAGTACTTC. This sequence encodes CASSSTPTYEQYF.

V gene TRBV18 combines with J gene TRBJ1-4, with D perhaps TRBD1 (6 bases). The CDR3 runs to 17 residues. V was cut by 4 bases and J by 8 bases, with 23 bases left in between. Germline V lookup: CDR1 KGHSH, CDR2 LQKENI. The CDR3: CASSLRDKLNREEKLFF. The CDR3 coding sequence is TGTGCCAGCTCACTCCGGGACAAATTAAATCGTGAAGAAAAACTGTTTTTT.

This clone was found once. The chain joins TRBV9 to TRBJ1-6; TRBD1 matches at 8 bases. CDR1 is SGDLS and CDR2 is YYNGEE in the germline V gene. Trimming removed 1 base from V and 9 bases from J; junction bases left unmatched: 9. The CDR3 has 16 residues. The CDR3 is CASSVRTGTGPSPLHF. The CDR3 coding sequence is TGTGCCAGCAGCGTACGGACCGGGACAGGCCCTTCACCCCTCCACTTT.

The gene calls are TRBV7-9 and TRBJ1-1; D is uncertain. CDR1 is SEHNR and CDR2 is FQNEAQ in the germline V gene (reference sequence). Between the trimmed V and J ends, which lost 3 bases and 5 bases, there was a span of 7 bases. This CDR3 has 12 residues. The CDR3 reads CASSFIRTEAFF. In nucleotides, the CDR3 is TGTGCCAGCAGCTTTATCCGGACTGAAGCTTTCTTT. Complete variable domain (other parts from reference TRBV7-9 and TRBJ1-1): DTGVSQNPRHKITKRGQNVTFRCDPISEHNRLYWYRQTLGQGPEFLTYFQNEAQLEKSRLLSDRFSAERPKGSFSTLEIQRTEQGDSAMYLCASSFIRTEAFFGQGTRLTVV.

The chain couples TRBV7-2 to TRBJ2-1, with D possibly being TRBD2 (6 bases). V lost 1 base and J lost 6, with 10 bases in between. The CDR3 is 14 residues long. Germline V gives CDR1 SGHTA, CDR2 FQGNSA. DNA of the CDR3: TGTGCCAGCAGCTTAGTCCTGGAGGGCAATGAGCAGTTCTTC. Encoded protein: CASSLVLEGNEQFF.

The chain uses TRBV9 and TRBJ2-5, with 9 positions matching TRBD1. This CDR3 comprises 15 residues. V lost 3 bases to trimming and J lost 5 bases; unmatched junction nucleotides: 8. CDR1 and CDR2 (germline): SGDLS, YYNGEE. The CDR3: CASSAETGGYETQYF. CDR3 bases: TGTGCCAGCAGCGCAGAGACAGGGGGATATGAGACCCAGTACTTC.

This chain links TRBV29-1 with TRBJ2-5; 10 nucleotides align to TRBD1. With 6 bases clipped from V and 1 base from J, the junction kept 5 bases outside the gene matches. This CDR3 region has 14 residues. Germline-derived CDR1 and CDR2 are SQVTM and ANQGSEA. CDR3 residues: CSVGTGVSQETQYF. The CDR3 bases are TGCAGCGTGGGGACAGGGGTTTCCCAAGAGACCCAGTACTTC. Based on the CDR3 plus reference TRBV29-1 and TRBJ2-5, the full variable domain is SAVISQKPSRDICQRGTSLTIQCQVDSQVTMMFWYRQQPGQSLTLIATANQGSEATYESGFVIDKFPISRPNLTFSTLTVSNMSPEDSSIYLCSVGTGVSQETQYFGPGTRLLVL.

This rearrangement joins TRBV9 to TRBJ2-3; TRBD2 agrees at 10 bases. Per the germline V gene, CDR1 is SGDLS and CDR2 is YYNGEE. The CDR3 is 15 amino acids. V was clipped by 0 bases and J by 3 bases; unmatched bases: 1. The CDR3 loop reads CASSVERGGTDTQYF. CDR3 DNA sequence: TGTGCCAGCAGCGTAGAGCGGGGGGGGACAGATACGCAGTATTTT.

The chain employs TRBV6-5 and TRBJ2-1; TRBD1 aligns across 7 bases. The germline gives CDR1 MNHEY, CDR2 SVGAGI. Germline trimming cut 6 bases from V and 13 bases from J; bases unmatched to any gene: 6. This CDR3 region has 11 residues. CDR3 DNA: TGTGCCAGCAGACGACAGGGAGACCAGTTCTTC. It encodes CASRRQGDQFF.

Comments on this clone: One end of the junction does not line up with germline, which may come from a read error. This chain links TRBV13 with TRBJ1-6; tentatively, D is TRBD1 (5 bases). CDR1 is PRHDT, CDR2 FYEKMQ, per germline (reference sequence). This CDR3 comprises 17 residues. The CDR3 bases are TGTGCCAACAGCCCGAGGGCGCGGGGGTCCTATAATTCACCCCTCCACTTT. Protein product: CANSPRARGSYNSPLHF.

Of note for this clone: At the DNA level, this CDR3 is encoded by other sequences in the same sample as well. This chain uses TRBV15 with TRBJ1-5; 8 bases fit TRBD1. Germline CDR1 LNHNV, CDR2 YYDKDF (reference sequence). Unmatched junction bases numbered 9, after V lost 5 bases and J lost 6 bases. The CDR3 contains 15 residues. The CDR3 loop is CATSHLAGGTQPQHF. CDR3 in DNA: TGTGCCACCAGCCATCTCGCAGGGGGCACTCAGCCCCAGCATTTT. Together with reference TRBV15 and TRBJ1-5, the CDR3 gives the full variable domain: DAMVIQNPRYQVTQFGKPVTLSCSQTLNHNVMYWYQQKSSQAPKLLFHYYDKDFNNEADTPDNFQSRRPNTSFCFLDIRSPGLGDTAMYLCATSHLAGGTQPQHFGDGTRLSIL.

A single count supports this clone. V is TRBV5-6 and J is TRBJ1-2; 9 bases are shared with TRBD1. CDR1 and CDR2 from the germline V gene are SGHDT and YYEEEE. CDR3 length: 14 amino acids. Trimming at V came to 2 bases and at J to 7 bases, leaving 6 bases not matched to a gene. The chain's CDR3 is CASSFRDRAFGYTF. In DNA, the CDR3 is TGTGCCAGCAGCTTCCGGGACAGGGCGTTTGGCTACACCTTC.

This chain links TRBV6-1 with TRBJ1-2; D might be TRBD1 (6 bases). Per germline, CDR1 MNHNS and CDR2 SASEGT. Trimming took 4 bases from V and 6 from J, leaving 24 bases between them. The CDR3 is made up of 17 amino acids. The CDR3 sequence is CASSGRFGDILRHGYTF. CDR3 bases: TGTGCCAGCAGTGGCCGTTTTGGGGACATCCTAAGGCATGGCTACACCTTC.

J is TRBJ1-2 and V is TRBV29-1; TRBD1 matches at 7 bases. The germline gives CDR1 SQVTM, CDR2 ANQGSEA. The trim removed 6 bases at V and 6 bases at J, leaving 7 bases unmatched. The CDR3 is 12 amino acids. The CDR3 DNA follows: TGCAGCGTCGCAGGACAGGCGGATGGCTACACCTTC. This codes for CSVAGQADGYTF. The variable domain in full, with the rest retrieved from reference TRBV29-1 and TRBJ1-2, is SAVISQKPSRDICQRGTSLTIQCQVDSQVTMMFWYRQQPGQSLTLIATANQGSEATYESGFVIDKFPISRPNLTFSTLTVSNMSPEDSSIYLCSVAGQADGYTFGSGTRLTVV.

The chain has TRBV6-6 and TRBJ1-5; TRBD1 matches 8 bases. V dropped 5 bases and J dropped 7; count of bases not matched to a gene: 7. This CDR3 is built from 14 residues. Looked up from germline, CDR1 is MNHNY and CDR2 is SVGAGI (reference sequence). This chain's CDR3 is CASSRTGRRQPQHF. DNA for the CDR3: TGTGCCAGCAGTAGGACAGGGAGGAGGCAGCCCCAGCATTTT.

The chain is built from TRBV5-1 and TRBJ2-3; 9 bases align to TRBD2. The CDR3 consists of 15 residues. The ends lost 2 bases at V and 4 bases at J; junction bases unmatched: 5. The germline CDR1 and CDR2 sequences are SGHRS and YFSETQ. CDR3 loop: CASSFGGGAADTQYF. Written as DNA, the CDR3 is TGCGCCAGCAGCTTTGGCGGGGGGGCTGCAGATACGCAGTATTTT.

The chain is built from TRBV28 and TRBJ2-2, with TRBD1 matching over 8 bases. Trimming took 6 bases from V and 5 from J; bases not matched to a gene: 8. The CDR3 extends over 15 amino acids. Germline CDR1 MDHEN, CDR2 SYDVKM. CDR3 loop: CASSPPDRGTGELFF. CDR3 nucleotide sequence: TGTGCCAGCAGCCCACCCGACAGGGGTACCGGGGAGCTGTTTTTT.

The chain employs TRBV19 and TRBJ2-7; a possible D gene is TRBD1 (6 bases). The V end lost 5 bases, the J end lost 3 bases, and 17 bases lay between the germline ends. The germline V gene encodes CDR1 LNHDA and CDR2 SQIVND (reference sequence). The CDR3 loop spans 15 amino acids. This chain's CDR3 is CASSVDSQQGYEQYF. CDR3 DNA: TGTGCCAGTAGTGTCGATTCACAACAGGGCTACGAGCAGTACTTC.

This clone was observed a handful of times. This chain links TRBV6-1 with TRBJ2-3; TRBD2 matches 8 bases. CDR3 length: 16 amino acids. Germline trimming cut 0 bases from V and 12 bases from J; bases unmatched to any gene: 14. The germline CDR1 and CDR2 sequences are MNHNS and SASEGT. CDR3 in amino acids: CASSEARGGTHPLQYF. Here the CDR3 DNA reads TGTGCCAGCAGTGAAGCCCGGGGGGGGACACACCCTCTCCAGTATTTT.

This clone was detected a few times. CDR3 bases: TGTGCCAGCAGTTCCCCGGGACTAGCGGGGTTTGAGCAGTTCTTC. This gives the protein CASSSPGLAGFEQFF. This chain uses TRBV6-6 with TRBJ2-1; 13 bases match TRBD2. The CDR3 totals 15 residues. From germline, CDR1 is MNHNY and CDR2 SVGAGI (reference sequence). With V trimmed by 4 bases and J by 9 bases, 6 bases remained unmatched.

The gene calls are TRBV5-4 and TRBJ2-5; D perhaps matches TRBD1 (6 bases). Trimming took 4 bases from V and 3 from J, leaving 22 bases between them. The CDR3 covers 17 residues. The germline CDR1 and CDR2 sequences are SGHNT and YYREEE (reference sequence). The CDR3 is CASSAETGRRGEETQYF. CDR3 nucleotides: TGTGCCAGCAGCGCGGAAACAGGGAGACGAGGGGAAGAGACCCAGTACTTC. Full variable domain (missing parts from reference TRBV5-4 and TRBJ2-5): ETGVTQSPTHLIKTRGQQVTLRCSSQSGHNTVSWYQQALGQGPQFIFQYYREEENGRGNFPPRFSGLQFPNYSSELNVNALELDDSALYLCASSAETGRRGEETQYFGPGTRLLVL.

This clone was observed a handful of times. The rearrangement joins TRBV6-4 to TRBJ1-2; weak D call: TRBD1 (5 bases). The CDR3 extends over 16 amino acids. V was trimmed by 6 bases and J by 1 base, leaving 18 bases between them. The V gene's germline CDR1 is MRHNA and CDR2 SNTAGT. CDR3 protein: CASRPDSTLINYGYTF. CDR3 nucleotide sequence: TGTGCCAGCAGGCCCGACAGTACCTTGATTAACTATGGCTACACCTTC.

The chain is built from TRBV6-6 and TRBJ2-7; a possible D gene is TRBD2 (5 bases). Germline V gives CDR1 MNHNY, CDR2 SVGAGI (reference sequence). This CDR3 has 13 residues. V lost 10 bases and J 4 bases, leaving 17 bases between the germline ends. CDR3 sequence reads: CATLLQAGYEQYF. CDR3 in DNA: TGTGCCACTCTACTCCAGGCGGGTTACGAGCAGTACTTC.

The gene calls are TRBV6-1 and TRBJ1-1; TRBD1 matches 8 bases. This CDR3 is 14 amino acids long. Germline CDR1 MNHNS, CDR2 SASEGT. The V gene end was trimmed by 7 bases and the J gene end by 0 bases; junction bases not matched to a gene: 4. In nucleotides, the CDR3 is TGTGCCAGCACCCGGACAGGGTTGAACACTGAAGCTTTCTTT. Encoded protein: CASTRTGLNTEAFF.

This clone was observed a handful of times. The rearrangement uses TRBV27 and TRBJ1-1; possible D gene TRBD1, 6 bases. V was cut by 5 bases and J by 6 bases, with 13 bases left in between. The length of the CDR3 is 13 residues. Germline values: CDR1 MNHEY, CDR2 SMNVEV (reference sequence). The CDR3 coding sequence is TGTGCCAGCAGTACGACAGGAGAGGCTGAAGCTTTCTTT. Its translation: CASSTTGEAEAFF.

This sequence joins TRBV10-2 and TRBJ2-7, with a weak D call TRBD2 (6 bases). With 3 bases removed from V and 2 bases from J, the gap between germline ends came to 8 bases. CDR1 WSHSY and CDR2 SAAADI come from the germline V gene. The CDR3 contains 13 residues. In DNA, the CDR3 is TGCGCCAGCAGTGACCGGGGGACCTACGAGCAGTACTTC. Protein sequence: CASSDRGTYEQYF.

V gene TRBV5-4 combines with J gene TRBJ1-5; 10 bases fit TRBD1. Germline V lookup: CDR1 SGHNT, CDR2 YYREEE (reference sequence). The length of the CDR3 is 15 residues. The ends lost 8 bases at V and 4 bases at J; junction bases unmatched: 9. CDR3 region: CARIPPDRGNQPQHF. In nucleotides, the CDR3 is TGTGCCAGAATCCCCCCGGACAGGGGGAATCAGCCCCAGCATTTT.

The chain links TRBV6-6 to TRBJ2-7; 10 bases align to TRBD1. The trim removed 1 base at V and 2 bases at J, leaving 2 bases unmatched. Germline V lookup: CDR1 MNHNY, CDR2 SVGAGI (reference sequence). The CDR3 length is 15 residues. This CDR3 reads CASSYYGTGAYEQYF. CDR3 DNA: TGTGCCAGCAGTTACTACGGGACAGGGGCCTACGAGCAGTACTTC.

As regards this clone: One junction end disagrees with the germline gene, perhaps due to a read error. The chain recombines TRBV7-7 with TRBJ2-1, with D maybe TRBD2 (5 bases). CDR1 and CDR2 (germline): SSHAT, FNYEAQ (reference sequence). The CDR3 loop spans 14 amino acids. As DNA, the CDR3 is TGTGCTAGCAGCCGGAGGCCCACAGAGGATGAGCAGTTCTTC. It yields the protein CASSRRPTEDEQFF.

This clone was counted a single time. The chain uses TRBV7-9 and TRBJ2-1; 16 bases agree with TRBD2. Trimming removed 6 bases from V and 4 bases from J; junction bases left unmatched: 9. This CDR3 spans 18 amino acids. The V gene's germline CDR1 is SEHNR and CDR2 FQNEAQ (reference sequence). The CDR3 spells CASRPGLAGGITYNEQFF. The CDR3 DNA reads TGTGCCAGCAGACCGGGACTAGCGGGGGGGATCACTTACAATGAGCAGTTCTTC. The full variable domain, its missing parts supplied by reference TRBV7-9 and TRBJ2-1, is DTGVSQNPRHKITKRGQNVTFRCDPISEHNRLYWYRQTLGQGPEFLTYFQNEAQLEKSRLLSDRFSAERPKGSFSTLEIQRTEQGDSAMYLCASRPGLAGGITYNEQFFGPGTRLTVL.

V gene TRBV29-1 combines with J gene TRBJ1-4, with D perhaps matching TRBD1 (6 bases). V was cut by 7 bases and J by 8 bases, with 20 bases left in between. Per germline, CDR1 SQVTM and CDR2 ANQGSEA. The CDR3 contains 14 residues. CDR3 loop: CSASHTGMGEKLFF. The CDR3 nucleotides are TGCAGCGCTAGCCATACAGGGATGGGGGAAAAACTGTTTTTT.